A selection of T cell receptor beta chains follows, all from one sample in a study of blood T cell repertoires in COVID-19. Here immunoSEQ multiplex PCR was the method, and the copy in TCRdb shows in-frame clones only, minus some. The sample consists of about 670,000 clones, 85% to 90% of them appearing once. Input material: peripheral blood. The source is a woman between 18 and 29 years old with acute or convalescent COVID-19. Both conserved end residues are part of each CDR3. The D gene is left open where the match is weak. Size is omitted from some rows. Given values are once, few, many or a class for expanded clones.

d_gene | abundance | j_gene | v_gene | CDR3nt | CDR3aa
NA | NA | TRBJ1-2 | TRBV6-6 | TGTGCCAGCAGTTACTCGATGGGCCAGGACTATGGCTACACCTTC | CASSYSMGQDYGYTF
NA | NA | TRBJ2-7 | TRBV4-1 | TGCGCCAGCAGCACGGTAGGGGGAAGCTCCTACGAGCAGTACTTC | CASSTVGGSSYEQYF
NA | NA | TRBJ2-2 | TRBV3-1/TRBV3-2 | TGTGCCAGCAGCCGAGCCGGGGAAGGGGAGCTGTTTTTT | CASSRAGEGELFF
NA | NA | TRBJ1-1 | TRBV13 | TGTGCCAGCAGCTTAGGCAGGGGAACTGAAGCTTTCTTT | CASSLGRGTEAFF
TRBD1 | NA | TRBJ1-1 | TRBV19 | TGTGCCAGTAGTATCCCTACGACAGGGGCCTATCTTGGGGTGAACACTGAAGCTTTCTTT | CASSIPTTGAYLGVNTEAFF
NA | NA | TRBJ1-1 | TRBV6-2/TRBV6-3 | TGTGCCAGCAGATACCCCCCCGTAACTTTCTTT | CASRYPPVTFF
NA | NA | TRBJ1-6 | TRBV5-5 | TGTGCCAGCAGCTTGGACAGGGTTCTAGTCTCACCCCTCCACTTT | CASSLDRVLVSPLHF
NA | NA | TRBJ2-5 | TRBV11-2 | TGTGCCAGCAGCCCCCGGGGGGCGGGCCAAGAGACCCAGTACTTC | CASSPRGAGQETQYF
NA | NA | TRBJ2-7 | TRBV7-9 | TGTGCCAGCAGCGAGTTTAGAGACGAGCAGTACTTC | CASSEFRDEQYF
NA | once | TRBJ2-7 | TRBV14 | TGTGCCAGCAGCCACGGTGGGGCAACCTACGAGCAGTACTTC | CASSHGGATYEQYF
NA | NA | TRBJ1-1 | TRBV3-1/TRBV3-2 | TGTGCCAGCAGCCGTGGCATAAGCACTGAAGCTTTCTTT | CASSRGISTEAFF
NA | NA | TRBJ1-2 | TRBV2 | TGTGCCAGCAGTGCCCCCCAGTTTTCCAACTATGGCTACACCTTC | CASSAPQFSNYGYTF
TRBD1 | NA | TRBJ2-2 | TRBV5-1 | TGCGCCAGCAGCCAACAGGGGGCAAAGTCCGGGGAGCTGTTTTTT | CASSQQGAKSGELFF
NA | NA | TRBJ1-6 | TRBV6-5 | TGTGCCAGCAGTTACTCTCGTTACACCTATAATTCACCCCTCCACTTT | CASSYSRYTYNSPLHF
TRBD1 | once | TRBJ2-1 | TRBV6-5 | TGTGCCAGCAGTTACCTGGACAGGGGTAGCAATGAGCAGTTCTTC | CASSYLDRGSNEQFF
NA | NA | TRBJ1-2 | TRBV10-1 | TGCGCCAGCAGTGACCGACTCCCCGGCTACACCTTC | CASSDRLPGYTF
TRBD1 | once | TRBJ2-1 | TRBV7-3 | TGTGCCAGCAGTTCAAAAGGCGAGACAGGGGGGAATGAGCAGTTCTTC | CASSSKGETGGNEQFF
TRBD2 | NA | TRBJ2-7 | TRBV5-1 | TGCGCCAGCAGCCCTGGGACTAGCCGGACGGGCGAGCAGTACTTC | CASSPGTSRTGEQYF
NA | NA | TRBJ2-1 | TRBV4-2 | TGTGCCAGCAGCCGGTCGGGACAACCCTACAATGAGCAGTTCTTC | CASSRSGQPYNEQFF
TRBD1 | once | TRBJ2-3 | TRBV11-2 | TGTGCCAGCAGCTACCCCCGAAACCGGGACAGAAACACAGATACGCAGTATTTT | CASSYPRNRDRNTDTQYF
TRBD1 | NA | TRBJ1-5 | TRBV6-2/TRBV6-3 | TGTGCCAGCAGTTACGCCCAGGGGGCTTGGCCCCAGCATTTT | CASSYAQGAWPQHF
NA | NA | TRBJ1-2 | TRBV5-5 | TGTGCCAGCAGCTTGGGCAGTCACTATGGCTACACCTTC | CASSLGSHYGYTF
NA | NA | TRBJ1-5 | TRBV3-1/TRBV3-2 | TGTGCCAGCAGCCAGGGAGCGACCAGCAATCAGCCCCAGCATTTT | CASSQGATSNQPQHF
NA | NA | TRBJ1-6 | TRBV6-5 | TGTGCCAGCAGTTACGGGAGGGACCCCGGGACACCCCTCCACTTT | CASSYGRDPGTPLHF
NA | NA | TRBJ2-7 | TRBV5-5 | TGTGCCAGCAGTGCCGGAGGTCTCGAGCAGTACTTC | CASSAGGLEQYF
NA | NA | TRBJ2-7 | TRBV30 | TGTGCCTGGGGGGTGGGGGCCTACTACTACGAGCAGTACTTC | CAWGVGAYYYEQYF
NA | NA | TRBJ2-7 | TRBV15 | TGTGCCACCAGCAGAGATCTTAGCAGTATCCCACTTGAGCAGTACTTC | CATSRDLSSIPLEQYF
NA | NA | TRBJ1-2 | TRBV19 | TGTGCCAGTAGTGAGGGTTTCAACTATGGCTACACCTTC | CASSEGFNYGYTF
NA | NA | TRBJ1-6 | TRBV6-5 | TGTGCCAGCAGTTACGGGAGGGATCCCCTCCACTTT | CASSYGRDPLHF
TRBD1 | NA | TRBJ1-2 | TRBV18 | TGTGCCAGCTCACGGACAGGGGGGGATGGCTACACCTTC | CASSRTGGDGYTF
NA | NA | TRBJ1-1 | TRBV4-1 | TGCGCCAGCAGCCAAGGGGCCCGACGGAACACTGAAGCTTTCTTT | CASSQGARRNTEAFF
TRBD1 | NA | TRBJ1-4 | TRBV6-5 | TGTGCCAGCAGACGTAGACAGGGGAGGGAAAAACTGTTTTTT | CASRRRQGREKLFF
NA | NA | TRBJ2-3 | TRBV5-1 | TGCGCCAGCAGCCCTGTTCGGGGTGGCCCAGATACGCAGTATTTT | CASSPVRGGPDTQYF
TRBD1 | NA | TRBJ1-5 | TRBV18 | TGTGCCAGCTCACCGGGACAGCATCAGCCCCAGCATTTT | CASSPGQHQPQHF
TRBD1 | NA | TRBJ1-1 | TRBV29-1 | TGCAGCGTTGAAGGGGGACAGGGCAGCACTGAAGCTTTCTTT | CSVEGGQGSTEAFF
NA | NA | TRBJ1-1 | TRBV10-3 | TGTGCCATCAGTGAGTCGCAAGGGGTTGGTATGAACACTGAAGCTTTCTTT | CAISESQGVGMNTEAFF
NA | NA | TRBJ1-6 | TRBV19 | TGTGCCAGTACCATGGGTCAGGGTGTGAATTCACCCCTCCACTTT | CASTMGQGVNSPLHF
TRBD2 | NA | TRBJ2-3 | TRBV30 | TGTGCCTGCCAAAAGACTAGCGGGGGGACAGATACGCAGTATTTT | CACQKTSGGTDTQYF
NA | NA | TRBJ1-5 | TRBV15 | TGTGCCACCACCTCCGCTTCAGATCAGCCCCAGCATTTT | CATTSASDQPQHF
TRBD2 | NA | TRBJ2-7 | TRBV5-6 | TGTGCCCCCAATGGGGGACTAGCGGGGGTCGAGCAGTACTTC | CAPNGGLAGVEQYF
TRBD1 | NA | TRBJ2-4 | TRBV2 | TGTGCCAGCAGCCAGGGGGCAGGGGTCGGCATTCAGTACTTC | CASSQGAGVGIQYF
NA | NA | TRBJ1-2 | TRBV5-6 | TGTGCCAGCAGTGGTGGGGAGGGGACGTTCGCTAACTATGGCTACACCTTC | CASSGGEGTFANYGYTF
NA | NA | TRBJ2-6 | TRBV10-2 | TGCGCCAGCAGTGAGCGGGATTTTGGGGCCAACGTCCTGACTTTC | CASSERDFGANVLTF
TRBD1 | NA | TRBJ1-6 | TRBV28 | TGTGCCAGCAGTCCTCAGGGGACAGGTTATAATTCACCCCTCCACTTT | CASSPQGTGYNSPLHF
TRBD1 | NA | TRBJ1-1 | TRBV30 | TGTGCCTGGAGTGTACAGGGGGCCACTGAAGCTTTCTTT | CAWSVQGATEAFF
NA | NA | TRBJ1-6 | TRBV7-2 | TGTGCCAGCAGCTTTACCGCAGGGTCCTATAATTCACCCCTCCACTTT | CASSFTAGSYNSPLHF
NA | NA | TRBJ2-7 | TRBV3-1/TRBV3-2 | TGTGCCAGCAGCCAACGGGAGGAGCAGTACTTC | CASSQREEQYF
TRBD1 | once | TRBJ2-7 | TRBV5-4 | TGTGCCAGCAGCTTGGGGCAACCCAGGGGGCACGAGCAGTACTTC | CASSLGQPRGHEQYF
NA | NA | TRBJ1-2 | TRBV28 | TGTGCCAGCAGTCCCTCCCTCGGCAGGGGCTATGGCTACACCTTC | CASSPSLGRGYGYTF
NA | NA | TRBJ1-4 | TRBV18 | TGTGCCAGCTCACCACAGGGGATTAATGAAAAACTGTTTTTT | CASSPQGINEKLFF
NA | NA | TRBJ1-2 | TRBV6-6 | TGTGCCAGCAGGTTAATCCAGGGAACCTATGGCTACACCTTC | CASRLIQGTYGYTF
NA | NA | TRBJ1-1 | TRBV6-5 | TGTGCCAGCAGTACCTGGGGCAGCTCCGATGAAGCTTTCTTT | CASSTWGSSDEAFF
NA | NA | TRBJ1-3 | TRBV3-1/TRBV3-2 | TGTGCCAGCAGCCAAGCGGTCTCAGGAAACACCATATATTTT | CASSQAVSGNTIYF
TRBD2 | NA | TRBJ2-5 | TRBV25-1 | TGTGCCAGCAGTGAATCCGGTAGCGGGTCCGGGGGGACCCAGTACTTC | CASSESGSGSGGTQYF
NA | NA | TRBJ2-3 | TRBV9 | TGTGCCAGCAGCGGGCTTACAGATACGCAGTATTTT | CASSGLTDTQYF